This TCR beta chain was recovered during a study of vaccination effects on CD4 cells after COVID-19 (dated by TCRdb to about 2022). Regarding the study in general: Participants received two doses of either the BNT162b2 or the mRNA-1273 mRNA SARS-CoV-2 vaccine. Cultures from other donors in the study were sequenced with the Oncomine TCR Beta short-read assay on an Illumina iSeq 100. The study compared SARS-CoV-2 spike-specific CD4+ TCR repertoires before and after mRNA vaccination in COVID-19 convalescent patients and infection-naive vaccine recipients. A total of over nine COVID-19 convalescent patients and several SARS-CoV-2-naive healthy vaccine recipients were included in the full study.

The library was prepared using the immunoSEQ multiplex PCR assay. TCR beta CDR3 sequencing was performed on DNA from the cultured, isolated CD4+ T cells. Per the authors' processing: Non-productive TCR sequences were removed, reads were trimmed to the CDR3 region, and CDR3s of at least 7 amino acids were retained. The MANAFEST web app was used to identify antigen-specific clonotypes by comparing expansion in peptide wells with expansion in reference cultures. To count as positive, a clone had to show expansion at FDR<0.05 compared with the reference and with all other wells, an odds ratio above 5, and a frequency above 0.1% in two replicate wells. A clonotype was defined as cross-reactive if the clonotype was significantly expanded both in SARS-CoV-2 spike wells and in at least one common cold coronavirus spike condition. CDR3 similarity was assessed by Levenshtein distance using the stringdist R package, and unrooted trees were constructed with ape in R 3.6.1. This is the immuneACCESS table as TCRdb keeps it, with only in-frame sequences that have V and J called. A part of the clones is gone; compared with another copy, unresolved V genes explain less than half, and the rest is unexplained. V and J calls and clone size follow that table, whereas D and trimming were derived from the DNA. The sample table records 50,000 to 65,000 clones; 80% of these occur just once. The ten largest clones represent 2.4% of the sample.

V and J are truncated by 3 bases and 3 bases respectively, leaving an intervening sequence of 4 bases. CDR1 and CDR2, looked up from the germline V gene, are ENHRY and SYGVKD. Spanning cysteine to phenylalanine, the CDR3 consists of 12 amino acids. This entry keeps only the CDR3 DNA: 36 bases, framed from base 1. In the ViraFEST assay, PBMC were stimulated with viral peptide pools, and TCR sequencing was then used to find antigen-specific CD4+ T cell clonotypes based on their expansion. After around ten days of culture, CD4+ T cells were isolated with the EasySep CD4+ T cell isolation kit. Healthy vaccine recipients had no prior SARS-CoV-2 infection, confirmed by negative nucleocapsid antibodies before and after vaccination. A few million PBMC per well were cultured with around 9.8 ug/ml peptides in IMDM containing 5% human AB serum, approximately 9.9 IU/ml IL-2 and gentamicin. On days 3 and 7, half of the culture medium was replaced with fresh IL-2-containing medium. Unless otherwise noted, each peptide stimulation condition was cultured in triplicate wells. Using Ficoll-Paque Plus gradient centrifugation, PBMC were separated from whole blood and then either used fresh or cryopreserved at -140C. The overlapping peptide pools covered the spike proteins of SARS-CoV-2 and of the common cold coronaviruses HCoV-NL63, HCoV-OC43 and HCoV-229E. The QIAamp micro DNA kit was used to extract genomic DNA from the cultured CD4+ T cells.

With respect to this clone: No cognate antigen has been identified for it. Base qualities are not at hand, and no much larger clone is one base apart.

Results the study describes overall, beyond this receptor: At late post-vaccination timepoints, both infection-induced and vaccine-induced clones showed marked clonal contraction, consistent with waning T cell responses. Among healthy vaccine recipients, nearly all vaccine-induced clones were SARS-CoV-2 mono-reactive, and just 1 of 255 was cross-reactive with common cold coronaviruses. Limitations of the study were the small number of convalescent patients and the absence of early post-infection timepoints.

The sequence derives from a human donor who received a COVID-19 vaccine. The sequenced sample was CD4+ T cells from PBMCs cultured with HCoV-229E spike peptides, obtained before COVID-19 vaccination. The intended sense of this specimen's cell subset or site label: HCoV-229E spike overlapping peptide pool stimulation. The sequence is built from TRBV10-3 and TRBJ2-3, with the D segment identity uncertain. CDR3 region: CAISDRTDTQYF. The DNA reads TGTGCCATCAGTGACAGAACAGATACGCAGTATTTT.